Below are 22 T cell receptor beta chains sequenced from a single sample in a study of shared clonotypes between healthy human individuals. Produced via immunoSEQ multiplex PCR; TCRdb's table is partial and in-frame only. The table includes about 1.5 million clones, about 98% detected once. Sample: naive CD4+ T cells sorted from blood. As for subset: CD45RA+ positively selected. The source is a man between 25 and 39 years old in good health.

CDR3 DNA: TGTGCCAGCAGCCAGCGGACAGGGGGCTACCTCACAGATACGCAGTATTTT. Protein: CASSQRTGGYLTDTQYF. The chain recombines TRBV14 with TRBJ2-3; the match to TRBD1 covers 11 bases. The trim removed 3 bases at V and 2 bases at J, leaving 7 bases unmatched. The CDR3 loop spans 17 amino acids. The V gene's germline CDR1 is SGHDN and CDR2 FVKESK.

In this sample, this clone turned up once. The rearrangement joins TRBV9 to TRBJ1-5; weak D call: TRBD1 (5 bases). The germline V and J ends were trimmed by 0 bases and 7 bases, with 14 bases remaining between them. This CDR3 is built from 15 residues. Germline CDR1 SGDLS, CDR2 YYNGEE. The CDR3 region is CASSVGGGGDQPQHF. The CDR3 DNA is TGTGCCAGCAGCGTAGGGGGTGGTGGGGACCAGCCCCAGCATTTT.

Notes on this clone: Other nucleotide sequences in the sample specify the same CDR3. The chain combines TRBV5-1 with TRBJ2-3; the D is unclear. Germline-derived CDR1 and CDR2 are SGHRS and YFSETQ. The V gene lost 0 bases and the J gene lost 5 bases, with 7 bases spanning the gap. The CDR3 has 13 residues. The CDR3 region has the DNA TGCGCCAGCAGCTTGGCCTTGGGAGATACGCAGTATTTT. Translating it yields CASSLALGDTQYF.

The chain combines TRBV25-1 with TRBJ2-5; 8 nucleotides align to TRBD1. The CDR3 covers 13 residues. Per germline, CDR1 MGHDK and CDR2 SYGVNS. V lost 7 bases and J lost 5; bases outside the gene matches: 6. CDR3 residues: CASKTGALETQYF. The DNA of the CDR3 is TGTGCCAGCAAGACAGGGGCGTTGGAGACCCAGTACTTC.

The chain combines TRBV10-3 with TRBJ2-7; the D is unclear. With 5 bases removed from V and 7 bases from J, the gap between germline ends came to 9 bases. The CDR3 is 11 residues long. Germline-derived CDR1 and CDR2 are ENHRY and SYGVKD. CDR3 protein: CAISQALEQYF. CDR3 nucleotides: TGTGCCATCAGTCAAGCCCTGGAGCAGTACTTC.

V and J are TRBV7-8 and TRBJ2-7; 7 nucleotides agree with TRBD1. Germline V gene lookup returns CDR1 SGHVS and CDR2 FQNEAQ. This CDR3 region has 15 residues. J was trimmed by 3 bases and V by 0 bases; bases with no gene match: 5. CDR3 in DNA: TGTGCCAGCAGCTTAGCACCACGGGACAGCTACGAGCAGTACTTC. It codes for CASSLAPRDSYEQYF.

Regarding this clone: This CDR3 is also generated by other DNA sequences in the sample. The J gene is TRBJ2-1, the V gene TRBV6-1; D remains unclear. V lost 1 base, J lost 7 bases, and 8 bases lay in between. The CDR3 spans 13 residues. The germline V gene encodes CDR1 MNHNS and CDR2 SASEGT. The DNA for the CDR3 is TGTGCCAGCAGTGAAGGGTTATATAATGAGCAGTTCTTC. Encoded protein: CASSEGLYNEQFF.

Here the CDR3 DNA reads TGTGCCAGCAGTTTAAGGTCTCCGGGACAGGTTTTGAAGGAGACCCAGTACTTC. The encoded protein is CASSLRSPGQVLKETQYF. The chain is built from TRBV27 and TRBJ2-5, with 8 bases lining up with TRBD1. The CDR3 has 18 amino acids. The junction had 16 bases not matched to a gene; V was cut back by 2 bases and J by 5 bases. From germline, CDR1 is MNHEY and CDR2 SMNVEV (reference sequence).

This rearrangement joins TRBV7-2 to TRBJ2-2; TRBD1 agrees at 11 bases. The CDR3 has 17 residues. Germline V CDR1 and CDR2: SGHTA, FQGNSA. V lost 5 bases, J lost 3 bases, and 8 bases stayed unmatched. CDR3 residues: CASSVDRGRKDTGELFF. The CDR3 coding sequence is TGTGCCAGCAGCGTGGACAGGGGGCGGAAAGACACCGGGGAGCTGTTTTTT.

This clone was recorded only once. CDR3 protein: CASSYSAGVEKLFF. The CDR3 nucleotides read TGTGCCAGCAGTTACTCCGCAGGGGTTGAAAAACTGTTTTTT. The V gene is TRBV6-6, the J gene TRBJ1-4, with D perhaps TRBD1 (6 bases). The CDR3 has 14 residues. The V gene's germline CDR1 is MNHNY and CDR2 SVGAGI (reference sequence). Trimming took 0 bases from V and 7 from J, leaving 9 bases between them.

J is TRBJ2-7 and V is TRBV5-1; D remains ambiguous. Trimming took off 4 bases at V and 4 bases at J, with 15 bases between the two ends. Germline V lookup: CDR1 SGHRS, CDR2 YFSETQ. The CDR3 contains 14 residues. The CDR3 reads CASSRGRALYEQYF. In DNA form, the CDR3 reads TGCGCCAGCAGCAGAGGCCGGGCCCTATACGAGCAGTACTTC.

This clone is a singleton in its sample. This chain connects TRBV6-6 to TRBJ1-5; D is perhaps TRBD1 (5 bases). V was cut by 2 bases and J by 0 bases, with 11 bases left in between. Germline CDR1 is MNHNY and CDR2 is SVGAGI (reference sequence). This CDR3 spans 16 amino acids. The CDR3 nucleotides read TGTGCCAGCAGTTACCCGGGACTCAATAGCAATCAGCCCCAGCATTTT. The encoded protein is CASSYPGLNSNQPQHF.

This chain joins TRBV9 and TRBJ1-5, with D hard to call. The V end was cut by 2 bases, the J end by 6 bases, with 6 bases between. From germline, CDR1 is SGDLS and CDR2 YYNGEE. CDR3 length: 12 residues. CDR3 sequence (DNA): TGTGCCAGCAGCGTTCCGTCTCAGCCCCAGCATTTT. Translating it yields CASSVPSQPQHF.

The chain has TRBV5-1 and TRBJ2-7, with 13 nucleotides matching TRBD2. This CDR3 region has 17 residues. Germline values: CDR1 SGHRS, CDR2 YFSETQ. With 4 bases clipped from V and 0 bases from J, the junction kept 7 bases outside the gene matches. CDR3 nucleotide sequence: TGCGCCAGCAGCCCGGGACTAGCGGGGTATAGCTCCTACGAGCAGTACTTC. This codes for CASSPGLAGYSSYEQYF.

The chain has TRBV19 and TRBJ2-7, with a weak D call TRBD1 (5 bases). From germline, CDR1 is LNHDA and CDR2 SQIVND (reference sequence). V lost 2 bases to trimming and J lost 10 bases, with 15 bases between them. This CDR3 is built from 13 residues. The DNA of the CDR3 is TGTGCCAGTAGTATAACGACAGCAGAGCTCCAGTACTTC. It translates to CASSITTAELQYF. The complete variable domain, with remaining parts taken from reference TRBV19 and TRBJ2-7, reads DGGITQSPKYLFRKEGQNVTLSCEQNLNHDAMYWYRQDPGQGLRLIYYSQIVNDFQKGDIAEGYSVSREKKESFPLTVTSAQKNPTAFYLCASSITTAELQYFGPGTRLTVT.

This clone occurred once. This chain joins TRBV9 and TRBJ2-1; 9 bases map to TRBD2. The V segment lost 4 bases and the J segment 4 bases; nucleotides outside the gene matches: 12. The germline CDR1 and CDR2 sequences are SGDLS and YYNGEE. The CDR3 length is 17 residues. CDR3 protein: CASSSRSGSRGYNEQFF. The CDR3 DNA is TGTGCCAGCAGCTCACGTAGCGGGAGTAGAGGTTACAATGAGCAGTTCTTC. Filled out from reference TRBV9 and TRBJ2-1, the complete variable domain reads DSGVTQTPKHLITATGQRVTLRCSPRSGDLSVYWYQQSLDQGLQFLIQYYNGEERAKGNILERFSAQQFPDLHSELNLSSLELGDSALYFCASSSRSGSRGYNEQFFGPGTRLTVL.

This sequence joins TRBV5-1 and TRBJ2-3; 12 nucleotides align to TRBD2. The length of the CDR3 is 18 residues. The V segment lost 4 bases and the J segment 2 bases; nucleotides outside the gene matches: 11. Germline V CDR1 and CDR2: SGHRS, YFSETQ. The DNA of the CDR3 is TGCGCCAGCAGCACCCGGACTAGCGGGACCACCTACACAGATACGCAGTATTTT. This sequence encodes CASSTRTSGTTYTDTQYF.

As concerns this clone: At one of its ends the junction is not consistent with the germline gene, which may arise from a read error. This chain joins TRBV6-5 and TRBJ2-5; D unresolved. Germline V gene sequence: CDR1 MNHEY, CDR2 SVGAGI. The CDR3 extends over 14 amino acids. CDR3 in amino acids: CASSYSPAREAQYF. The CDR3 coding sequence is TGTGCCAGCAGTTACTCTCCAGCAAGAGAGGCCCAGTACTTC.

V is TRBV11-3 and J is TRBJ2-6; 8 bases match TRBD2. The CDR3 has 20 residues. V shed 0 bases, J shed 0 bases, and the junction held 10 bases outside the gene matches. Germline loops: CDR1 SGHNT, CDR2 YENEEA. The CDR3 region has the DNA TGTGCCAGCAGCTTAGATTCGGGAGGGACAATTCGCTCTGGGGCCAACGTCCTGACTTTC. The encoded protein is CASSLDSGGTIRSGANVLTF. The whole variable domain, filled in from reference TRBV11-3 and TRBJ2-6, reads EAGVVQSPRYKIIEKKQPVAFWCNPISGHNTLYWYLQNLGQGPELLIRYENEEAVDDSQLPKDRFSAERLKGVDSTLKIQPAELGDSAVYLCASSLDSGGTIRSGANVLTFGAGSRLTVL.

The chain links TRBV5-6 to TRBJ2-3, with 12 nucleotides matching TRBD1. Germline CDR1 reads SGHDT; CDR2 reads YYEEEE. The CDR3 is 14 amino acids. V shed 5 bases, J shed 5 bases, and the junction held 3 bases outside the gene matches. The chain's CDR3 is CASSGTGGQDTQYF. The CDR3 DNA is TGTGCCAGCAGTGGGACAGGGGGCCAAGATACGCAGTATTTT.

The rearrangement joins TRBV7-9 to TRBJ2-2; 10 bases line up with TRBD2. Germline V gene sequence: CDR1 SEHNR, CDR2 FQNEAQ (reference sequence). V gave up 2 bases and J gave up 5 bases; unmatched junction bases: 5. The CDR3 contains 16 residues. The CDR3 DNA reads as TGTGCCAGCAGCTTAACTAGCGGGACGGGGACCGGGGAGCTGTTTTTT. Amino acids: CASSLTSGTGTGELFF.

V gene TRBV6-1 combines with J gene TRBJ1-3; D not certain. CDR3 length: 14 residues. V was pared by 4 bases and J by 0 bases, with 7 bases between. Germline V gene sequence: CDR1 MNHNS, CDR2 SASEGT. CDR3 region: CASSGVNSGNTIYF. In nucleotides, the CDR3 is TGTGCCAGCAGTGGGGTAAACTCTGGAAACACCATATATTTT.